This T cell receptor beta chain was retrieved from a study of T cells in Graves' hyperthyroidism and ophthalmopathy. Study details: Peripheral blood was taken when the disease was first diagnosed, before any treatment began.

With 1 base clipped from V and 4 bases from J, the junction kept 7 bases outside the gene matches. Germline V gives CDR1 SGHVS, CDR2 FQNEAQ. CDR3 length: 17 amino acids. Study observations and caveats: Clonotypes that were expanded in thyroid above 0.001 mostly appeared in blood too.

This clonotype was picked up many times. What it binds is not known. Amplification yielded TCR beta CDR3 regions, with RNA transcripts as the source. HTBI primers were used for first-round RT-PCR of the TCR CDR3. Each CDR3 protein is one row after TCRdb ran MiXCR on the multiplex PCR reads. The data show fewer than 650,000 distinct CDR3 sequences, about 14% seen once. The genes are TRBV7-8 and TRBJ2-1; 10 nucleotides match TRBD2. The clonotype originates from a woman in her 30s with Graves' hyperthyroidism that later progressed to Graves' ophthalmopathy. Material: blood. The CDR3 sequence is CASSLGNSGGNYNEQFF. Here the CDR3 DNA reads TGTGCCAGCAGCTTAGGTAATAGCGGGGGGAATTACAATGAGCAGTTCTTC.